The 32 T cell receptor beta chains listed next were all sequenced from one sample in a study of shared T cell receptors in the human thymus. TCRdb's copy holds only in-frame clones and misses some; the assay was immunoSEQ multiplex PCR. The sample carries roughly 500,000 clones, 75% to 80% recorded once. Another study also made use of these data, one on human thymus T cells.

The sequenced sample consisted of thymocytes. The receptors stem from a boy in the first two years of life with a congenital heart defect.

The chain joins TRBV4-3 to TRBJ2-1, with 7 positions matching TRBD2. This CDR3 has 16 amino acids. Per germline, CDR1 LGHNA and CDR2 YSLEER. J lost 6 bases, V lost 2 bases, and 10 bases had no gene match. The CDR3 reads CASSQPPSGHSNEQFF. The CDR3 DNA sequence: TGCGCCAGCAGCCAACCTCCTAGCGGCCATTCCAATGAGCAGTTCTTC.

The CDR3 DNA reads as TGTGCCAGCAGTGGGACATCCGCTGGGAATGAGCAGTTCTTC. Encoded protein: CASSGTSAGNEQFF. V usage is TRBV6-6 and J usage is TRBJ2-1, with a weak D call TRBD1 (6 bases). In germline, CDR1 is MNHNY, CDR2 SVGAGI (reference sequence). V was cut by 5 bases and J by 7 bases, with 15 bases left in between. The CDR3 totals 14 residues.

This chain joins TRBV28 and TRBJ1-1; 7 nucleotides line up with TRBD1. Trimming cost V 5 bases and J 0 bases; bases outside gene matches: 3. The CDR3 sequence is 14 residues long. Germline lookup yields CDR1 MDHEN and CDR2 SYDVKM. CDR3 in DNA: TGTGCCAGCAGTACGGGACAGCTGAACACTGAAGCTTTCTTT. Residues: CASSTGQLNTEAFF.

The chain carries TRBV7-9 and TRBJ2-1, with TRBD2 identical over 7 bases. The germline CDR1 and CDR2 sequences are SEHNR and FQNEAQ (reference sequence). The CDR3 runs to 16 residues. The V and J ends lost 1 base and 4 bases, in that order; junction bases with no gene match: 7. The CDR3 DNA sequence: TGTGCCAGCAGCTTAGGATCACTAGCGTATTACAATGAGCAGTTCTTC. It yields the protein CASSLGSLAYYNEQFF. The full variable domain, rest sourced from reference TRBV7-9 and TRBJ2-1, is DTGVSQNPRHKITKRGQNVTFRCDPISEHNRLYWYRQTLGQGPEFLTYFQNEAQLEKSRLLSDRFSAERPKGSFSTLEIQRTEQGDSAMYLCASSLGSLAYYNEQFFGPGTRLTVL.

The chain couples TRBV11-3 to TRBJ2-7; D not resolved. V was pared by 3 bases and J by 0 bases, with 9 bases between. CDR1 SGHNT and CDR2 YENEEA come from the germline V gene. This CDR3 is 14 amino acids long. CDR3 sequence: CASSLGVPSYEQYF. The CDR3 coding sequence is TGTGCCAGCAGCTTGGGCGTTCCCTCCTACGAGCAGTACTTC.

This clone has only a few counts. This chain connects TRBV30 to TRBJ1-2, with unresolved D. Germline values: CDR1 GTSNPN, CDR2 SVGIG (reference sequence). Trimming took 0 bases from V and 3 from J, leaving 20 bases between them. This CDR3 contains 17 residues. CDR3 coding DNA: TGTGCCTGGAGTGTGGAGGGTGAAGCCGAGCCCGACTATGGCTACACCTTC. It yields the protein CAWSVEGEAEPDYGYTF.

The CDR3 nucleotides read TGTGCCACCAGCAGGGGGATGGGGCGAGCTAATGAAAAACTGTTTTTT. Protein sequence: CATSRGMGRANEKLFF. This chain connects TRBV15 to TRBJ1-4; D might be TRBD1 (5 bases). V was trimmed by 3 bases and J by 3 bases, leaving 14 bases between them. Per the germline V gene, CDR1 is LNHNV and CDR2 is YYDKDF (reference sequence). The CDR3 contains 16 residues.

The chain links TRBV11-3 to TRBJ2-7, with 7 bases fitting TRBD2. Trimming removed 3 bases from V and 3 bases from J; junction bases left unmatched: 8. Germline V lookup: CDR1 SGHNT, CDR2 YENEEA. The CDR3 extends over 15 amino acids. CDR3 region: CASSLEGWEGYEQYF. The CDR3 nucleotides are TGTGCCAGCAGCTTGGAAGGATGGGAGGGCTACGAGCAGTACTTC.

This clone has a handful of counts. As DNA, the CDR3 is TGTGCCTGGGGAACCGGGACAGGGATCACCGGGGAGCTGTTTTTT. Amino acid sequence: CAWGTGTGITGELFF. J is TRBJ2-2 and V is TRBV30; 9 positions agree with TRBD1. Unmatched junction bases numbered 8, after V lost 5 bases and J lost 4 bases. CDR1 and CDR2 from the germline V gene are GTSNPN and SVGIG (reference sequence). The CDR3 loop spans 15 amino acids.

The chain has TRBV5-8 and TRBJ2-7; 7 bases agree with TRBD2. The CDR3 totals 18 residues. J lost 5 bases, V lost 0 bases, and 17 bases had no gene match. Germline-derived CDR1 and CDR2 are SGHTS and YDEGEE. CDR3 sequence reads: CASSLVGFCGRFFDEQYF. In DNA form, the CDR3 reads TGTGCCAGCAGCTTGGTGGGGTTTTGCGGGAGATTTTTTGACGAGCAGTACTTC.

The rearrangement links TRBV27 to TRBJ2-7; possibly TRBD1 for D (6 bases). This CDR3 contains 13 residues. CDR1 is MNHEY, CDR2 SMNVEV, per germline (reference sequence). Trimming removed 4 bases at V and 5 bases at J, with 12 bases between. The CDR3: CASSSQGNNEQYF. CDR3 sequence (DNA): TGTGCCAGCAGTTCCCAGGGGAACAACGAGCAGTACTTC.

This chain links TRBV28 with TRBJ2-5; the match to TRBD2 covers 9 bases. The CDR3 is 17 amino acids. Germline values: CDR1 MDHEN, CDR2 SYDVKM. J was trimmed by 3 bases and V by 2 bases; bases with no gene match: 10. CDR3 bases: TGTGCCAGCAGTTTACCCCTTGAGGGACTAGCTAAAGAGACCCAGTACTTC. It codes for CASSLPLEGLAKETQYF.

This chain joins TRBV6-4 and TRBJ2-2; 9 bases are a match to TRBD2. The CDR3 length is 14 residues. Per germline, CDR1 MRHNA and CDR2 SNTAGT. V lost 8 bases and J lost 1; bases outside the gene matches: 2. As DNA, the CDR3 is TGTGCCAGCGGTAGCGGGAGGAACACCGGGGAGCTGTTTTTT. Amino acids: CASGSGRNTGELFF.

A note on this clone: A read error may account for a junction end that differs from germline. This chain connects TRBV20-1 to TRBJ2-3; 8 bases agree with TRBD2. The CDR3 is 8 amino acids. Germline loops: CDR1 DFQATT, CDR2 SNEGSKA (reference sequence). In DNA, the CDR3 is TGCAGTGCCGGGACTAGGAACTTT. Its protein is CSAGTRNF.

The rearrangement joins TRBV11-3 to TRBJ1-1; D is uncertain. V dropped 1 base and J dropped 5 bases, with 17 bases sitting between them. The CDR3 runs 16 residues. Germline CDR1 and CDR2: SGHNT and YENEEA. The DNA for the CDR3 is TGTGCCAGCAGCTTAGGAGTGAGGCTCGGATGGACTGAAGCTTTCTTT. This sequence encodes CASSLGVRLGWTEAFF. Filled out from reference TRBV11-3 and TRBJ1-1, the complete variable domain reads EAGVVQSPRYKIIEKKQPVAFWCNPISGHNTLYWYLQNLGQGPELLIRYENEEAVDDSQLPKDRFSAERLKGVDSTLKIQPAELGDSAVYLCASSLGVRLGWTEAFFGQGTRLTVV.

The chain has TRBV6-5 and TRBJ2-7; TRBD1 aligns across 8 bases. The CDR3 covers 15 residues. V lost 1 base, J lost 4 bases, and 6 bases stayed unmatched. The V gene's germline CDR1 is MNHEY and CDR2 SVGAGI. CDR3 in amino acids: CASSYWPDREYEQYF. The CDR3 bases are TGTGCCAGCAGTTACTGGCCGGACAGGGAGTACGAGCAGTACTTC.

The genes are TRBV4-2 and TRBJ1-2, with D perhaps matching TRBD1 (6 bases). CDR3 length equals 15 residues. V was trimmed by 0 bases and J by 5 bases, leaving 13 bases between them. Germline V gene sequence: CDR1 LGHNA, CDR2 YNFKEQ. Written as DNA, the CDR3 is TGTGCCAGCAGCCAAGATGATTCGCAGGGGTATGGCTACACCTTC. Its protein product is CASSQDDSQGYGYTF.

This clone was found once. V usage is TRBV27 and J usage is TRBJ2-5, with 9 bases lining up with TRBD2. The CDR3 has 17 residues. The germline V gene encodes CDR1 MNHEY and CDR2 SMNVEV (reference sequence). With 4 bases clipped from V and 3 bases from J, the junction kept 12 bases outside the gene matches. This chain's CDR3 is CASSSLAGLLQKETQYF. The CDR3 nucleotides are TGTGCCAGCAGTTCTCTAGCGGGACTCCTACAGAAAGAGACCCAGTACTTC.

The chain uses TRBV4-2 and TRBJ1-2, with TRBD1 matching 9 bases. The CDR3 length is 15 residues. CDR1 and CDR2 (germline): LGHNA, YNFKEQ. V trimming: 4 bases; J trimming: 4 bases; junction bases outside the gene matches: 7. The DNA of the CDR3 is TGTGCCAGCAGCCCTGGGACAGGGATCTCCTATGGCTACACCTTC. Amino acid sequence: CASSPGTGISYGYTF.

The chain links TRBV6-1 to TRBJ2-7; a weak D match, TRBD1 (5 bases). This CDR3 is built from 14 residues. Germline V gives CDR1 MNHNS, CDR2 SASEGT. The V end lost 7 bases, the J end lost 0 bases, and 13 bases lay between the germline ends. The CDR3 is CASIRTGTSYEQYF. Here the CDR3 DNA reads TGTGCCAGCATTAGAACAGGTACCTCCTACGAGCAGTACTTC.

The chain recombines TRBV27 with TRBJ2-1; tentatively, D is TRBD2 (5 bases). The germline V and J ends were trimmed by 6 bases and 4 bases, with 19 bases remaining between them. Germline lookup yields CDR1 MNHEY and CDR2 SMNVEV (reference sequence). This CDR3 region has 16 residues. The CDR3 nucleotides are TGTGCCAGCAGCCTAGGCTGGCTTAGCGTGTACAATGAGCAGTTCTTC. This sequence encodes CASSLGWLSVYNEQFF.

CDR3 residues: CATGHRGRRDYGYTF. The CDR3 nucleotides are TGTGCCACTGGACACAGGGGGCGCAGGGACTATGGCTACACCTTC. The chain carries TRBV10-3 and TRBJ1-2, with 9 bases that match TRBD1. Germline CDR1 reads ENHRY; CDR2 reads SYGVKD. J was trimmed by 3 bases and V by 10 bases; bases with no gene match: 12. This CDR3 is built from 15 residues.

Points on this clone: Other DNA sequences in the sample encode the same CDR3. The chain recombines TRBV5-6 with TRBJ1-5; D call uncertain. CDR1 is SGHDT and CDR2 is YYEEEE in the germline V gene. The CDR3 has 15 amino acids. V was trimmed by 0 bases and J by 0 bases, leaving 7 bases between them. This chain's CDR3 is CASSLGLYSNQPQHF. Here the CDR3 DNA reads TGTGCCAGCAGCTTGGGTCTGTATAGCAATCAGCCCCAGCATTTT.

The chain employs TRBV28 and TRBJ2-7, with D possibly being TRBD2 (6 bases). Germline CDR1 is MDHEN and CDR2 is SYDVKM. This CDR3 is built from 15 residues. V lost 2 bases and J lost 0, with 11 bases in between. The CDR3 is CASSLGGDLSYEQYF. CDR3 nucleotide sequence: TGTGCCAGCAGTTTAGGCGGGGACCTCTCCTACGAGCAGTACTTC.

The rearrangement uses TRBV19 and TRBJ2-4; tentatively, D is TRBD2 (7 bases). V shed 1 base and J shed 8 bases, with 15 bases lying between them. Germline lookup yields CDR1 LNHDA and CDR2 SQIVND (reference sequence). The CDR3 runs to 15 residues. CDR3 in DNA: TGTGCCAGTAGTATAGTTTCCGGGGAGGGGGACATTCAGTACTTC. Its protein product is CASSIVSGEGDIQYF.

The rearrangement joins TRBV1 to TRBJ2-1; the table's TRBD2 call for D was not verified on the DNA. TRBV1 represents a pseudogene. CDR3 length equals 9 residues. This CDR3 reads CPRYNEQFF. The CDR3, as DNA: TGCCCTCGTTACAATGAGCAGTTCTTC.

The gene calls are TRBV11-3 and TRBJ2-5; TRBD1 agrees at 10 bases. Looked up from germline, CDR1 is SGHNT and CDR2 is YENEEA. This CDR3 is built from 14 residues. V lost 5 bases and J lost 2; bases outside the gene matches: 2. The CDR3 loop reads CASSRDRGQETQYF. As DNA, the CDR3 is TGTGCCAGCAGCCGGGACAGGGGTCAAGAGACCCAGTACTTC.

This chain uses TRBV30 with TRBJ2-5; the match to TRBD2 covers 7 bases. After removal of 5 bases from V and 5 bases from J, the junction contained 14 bases not matched to a gene. The CDR3 runs to 15 residues. Germline values: CDR1 GTSNPN, CDR2 SVGIG (reference sequence). Written as DNA, the CDR3 is TGTGCCTGGGAGCGGGGTATCGGGCCTGGGGAGACCCAGTACTTC. Translation: CAWERGIGPGETQYF.

This chain connects TRBV6-5 to TRBJ1-5; D is unresolved. CDR3 length: 14 amino acids. Germline values: CDR1 MNHEY, CDR2 SVGAGI. Trimming cost V 5 bases and J 8 bases, with 16 bases left between them. For the CDR3, the DNA is TGTGCCAGCAGTAAGAAGCCCAGCCAGGAGCCCCAGCATTTT. Amino acid sequence: CASSKKPSQEPQHF.

The J gene is TRBJ1-6, the V gene TRBV30, with 10 bases identical to TRBD1. Trimming removed 5 bases from V and 7 bases from J; junction bases left unmatched: 5. The CDR3 is 14 amino acids. The germline gives CDR1 GTSNPN, CDR2 SVGIG (reference sequence). The CDR3 region has the DNA TGTGCCTGGTCTCCGGGACAGGGGAATTCACCCCTCCACTTT. Protein sequence: CAWSPGQGNSPLHF.

The table lists this clone with a count of one. V is TRBV10-2 and J is TRBJ2-7; D is uncertain. Per germline, CDR1 WSHSY and CDR2 SAAADI. V was trimmed by 2 bases and J by 6 bases, leaving 8 bases between them. The CDR3 spans 12 residues. The CDR3 DNA follows: TGCGCCAGCAGTGAGACGGTCGCCGAGCAGTACTTC. Translating gives CASSETVAEQYF.

V is TRBV25-1 and J is TRBJ1-5, with D perhaps matching TRBD1 (6 bases). Germline V gene sequence: CDR1 MGHDK, CDR2 SYGVNS. This CDR3 is 14 amino acids long. Trimming removed 3 bases from V and 5 bases from J, with 11 bases in between. The CDR3 spells CASSEQSGDQPQHF. In nucleotides, the CDR3 is TGTGCCAGCAGTGAGCAGTCAGGGGATCAGCCCCAGCATTTT. Together with reference TRBV25-1 and TRBJ1-5, the CDR3 gives the full variable domain: EADIYQTPRYLVIGTGKKITLECSQTMGHDKMYWYQQDPGMELHLIHYSYGVNSTEKGDLSSESTVSRIRTEHFPLTLESARPSHTSQYLCASSEQSGDQPQHFGDGTRLSIL.